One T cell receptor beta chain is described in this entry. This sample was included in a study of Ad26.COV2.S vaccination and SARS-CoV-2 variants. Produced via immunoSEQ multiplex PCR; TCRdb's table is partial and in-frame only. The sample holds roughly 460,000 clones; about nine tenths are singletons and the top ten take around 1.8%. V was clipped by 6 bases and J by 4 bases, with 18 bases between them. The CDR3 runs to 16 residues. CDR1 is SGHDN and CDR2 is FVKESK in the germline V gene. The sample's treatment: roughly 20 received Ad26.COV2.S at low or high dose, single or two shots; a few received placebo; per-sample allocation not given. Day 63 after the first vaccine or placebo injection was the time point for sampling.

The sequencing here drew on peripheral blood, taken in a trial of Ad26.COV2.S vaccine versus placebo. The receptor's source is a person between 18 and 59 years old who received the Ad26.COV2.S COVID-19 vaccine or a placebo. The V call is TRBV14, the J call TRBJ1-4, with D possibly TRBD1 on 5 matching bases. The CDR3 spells CASRTIRQTFNEKLFF. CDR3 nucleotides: TGTGCCAGCAGAACTATAAGACAGACCTTTAATGAAAAACTGTTTTTT.